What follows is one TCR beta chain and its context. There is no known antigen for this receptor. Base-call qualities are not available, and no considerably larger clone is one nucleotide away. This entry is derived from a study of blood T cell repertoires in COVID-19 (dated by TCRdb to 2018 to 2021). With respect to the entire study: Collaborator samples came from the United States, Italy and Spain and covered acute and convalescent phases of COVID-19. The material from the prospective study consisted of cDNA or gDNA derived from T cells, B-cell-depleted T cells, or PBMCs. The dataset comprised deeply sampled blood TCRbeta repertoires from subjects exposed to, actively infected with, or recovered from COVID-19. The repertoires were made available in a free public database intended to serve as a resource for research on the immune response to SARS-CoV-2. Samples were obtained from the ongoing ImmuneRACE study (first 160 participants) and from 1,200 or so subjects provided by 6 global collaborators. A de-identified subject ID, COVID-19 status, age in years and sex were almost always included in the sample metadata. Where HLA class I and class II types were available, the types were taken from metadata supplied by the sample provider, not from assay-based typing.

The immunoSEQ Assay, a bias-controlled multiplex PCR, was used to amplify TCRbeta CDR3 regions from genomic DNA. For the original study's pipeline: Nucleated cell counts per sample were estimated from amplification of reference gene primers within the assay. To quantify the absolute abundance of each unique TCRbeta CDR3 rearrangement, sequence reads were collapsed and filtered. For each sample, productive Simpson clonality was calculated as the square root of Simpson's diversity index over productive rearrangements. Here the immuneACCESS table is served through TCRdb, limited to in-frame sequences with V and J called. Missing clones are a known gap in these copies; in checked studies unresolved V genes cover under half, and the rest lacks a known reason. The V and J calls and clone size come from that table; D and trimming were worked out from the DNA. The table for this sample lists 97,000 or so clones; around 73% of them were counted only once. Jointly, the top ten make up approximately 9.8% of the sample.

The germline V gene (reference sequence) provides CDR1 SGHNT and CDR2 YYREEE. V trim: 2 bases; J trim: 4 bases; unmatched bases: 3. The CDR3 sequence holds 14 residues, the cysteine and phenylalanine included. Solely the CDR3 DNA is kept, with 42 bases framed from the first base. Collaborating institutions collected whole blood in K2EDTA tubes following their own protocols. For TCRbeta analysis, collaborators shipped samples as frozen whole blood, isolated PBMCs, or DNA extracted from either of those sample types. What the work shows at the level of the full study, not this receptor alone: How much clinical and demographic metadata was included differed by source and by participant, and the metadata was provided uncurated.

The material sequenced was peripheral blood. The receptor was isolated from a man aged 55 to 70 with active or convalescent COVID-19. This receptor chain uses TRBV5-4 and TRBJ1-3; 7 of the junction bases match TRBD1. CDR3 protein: CASSLTGAGNTIYF. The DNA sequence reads TGTGCCAGCAGCTTAACAGGGGCAGGAAACACCATATATTTT.